Here is one T cell receptor (beta chain) with its context. Generated by immunoSEQ multiplex PCR, the TCRdb table keeps only in-frame clones and is missing some. The sample lists 100,000 or so clones, about 86% occurring once. The data derive from a study of blood T cell repertoires in COVID-19. The ends were cut back, 3 bases at V and 11 bases at J, with 8 bases in the middle. The CDR3 contains 11 residues. Specimen: PBMCs or T cells enriched from blood (not recorded which). The V gene is TRBV12-3 or TRBV12-4, the J gene TRBJ1-3; a weak D match, TRBD1 (5 bases). This clonotype was obtained from a woman in her 50s who had recovered from COVID-19. CDR3 nucleotides: TGTGCCAGCAGTTTCTCGGGGGCCATATATTTT. Its translation: CASSFSGAIYF.